A single sample is the source of the 19 T cell receptor beta chains below, sequenced in a study of shared clonotypes between healthy human individuals. Naive CD8 cells comprised CD45RO-negative, CCR7-positively selected cells, excluding terminally differentiated effector memory CD45RA+ cells. Data came from immunoSEQ multiplex PCR; TCRdb stores just in-frame clones and leaves some out. The table lists about 1.9 million clones, around 93% of them singletons. The sample consisted of naive CD8+ T cells from PBMCs. The receptors were gathered from a man aged 18 to 30 in good health. Some clones in this sample may be carry-over from other donors' samples.

As concerns this clone: Other nucleotide sequences in the sample specify the same CDR3. The DNA for the CDR3 is TGTGCCAGCAGCGTAGGTCCAAACTCCTACGAGCAGTACTTC. Its translation: CASSVGPNSYEQYF. This chain uses TRBV9 with TRBJ2-7; D gene unclear. The CDR3 is made up of 14 amino acids. V lost 0 bases, J lost 0 bases, and 7 bases lay in between. Germline assignment: CDR1 SGDLS and CDR2 YYNGEE.

In nucleotides, the CDR3 is TGTGCCAGCAGGGGACTAGCGAAAAGCACAGATACGCAGTATTTT. Amino acid sequence: CASRGLAKSTDTQYF. The V and J genes are TRBV28 and TRBJ2-3; 10 bases line up with TRBD2. J was trimmed by 0 bases and V by 6 bases; bases with no gene match: 3. Germline loops: CDR1 MDHEN, CDR2 SYDVKM. The CDR3 covers 15 residues.

Concerning this clone itself: Other DNA sequences in the sample encode the same CDR3. The chain links TRBV29-1 to TRBJ2-7; TRBD2 aligns across 9 bases. The ends lost 1 base at V and 6 bases at J; junction bases unmatched: 19. The length of the CDR3 is 18 residues. In germline, CDR1 is SQVTM, CDR2 ANQGSEA. Written as DNA, the CDR3 is TGCAGCGTTGAAGGGGGGGGCGGGAGGGCCCTCTCTAGAGGCGAGCAGTACTTC. Translated, it gives CSVEGGGGRALSRGEQYF.

The chain employs TRBV10-2 and TRBJ1-2; a possible D gene is TRBD1 (5 bases). The germline V gene encodes CDR1 WSHSY and CDR2 SAAADI. The CDR3 is 14 residues long. V was trimmed by 4 bases and J by 1 base, leaving 10 bases between them. The CDR3 region is CASSVFDSNYGYTF. For the CDR3, the DNA is TGCGCCAGCAGTGTATTTGACAGTAACTATGGCTACACCTTC.

The gene calls are TRBV13 and TRBJ1-1; the D gene is possibly TRBD1 (6 bases). The germline gives CDR1 PRHDT, CDR2 FYEKMQ (reference sequence). The CDR3 spans 15 residues. Trimming removed 4 bases from V and 0 bases from J, with 12 bases in between. CDR3 amino acids: CASSSRQEVNTEAFF. In DNA form, the CDR3 reads TGTGCCAGCAGCTCCCGACAGGAAGTGAACACTGAAGCTTTCTTT. The whole variable domain, filled in from reference TRBV13 and TRBJ1-1, reads AAGVIQSPRHLIKEKRETATLKCYPIPRHDTVYWYQQGPGQDPQFLISFYEKMQSDKGSIPDRFSAQQFSDYHSELNMSSLELGDSALYFCASSSRQEVNTEAFFGQGTRLTVV.

The rearrangement links TRBV7-9 to TRBJ2-7; D remains ambiguous. The germline V gene has CDR1 SEHNR and CDR2 FQNEAQ (reference sequence). V was pared by 0 bases and J by 12 bases, with 15 bases between. The CDR3 extends over 13 amino acids. The CDR3 reads CASSLAPRNQWYF. The CDR3 DNA is TGTGCCAGCAGCTTAGCGCCCAGAAACCAGTGGTACTTC.

The chain carries TRBV19 and TRBJ2-7; weak D call: TRBD1 (6 bases). Germline loops: CDR1 LNHDA, CDR2 SQIVND (reference sequence). The CDR3 runs 13 residues. Deletions cut 3 bases from V and 5 bases from J, with 11 bases between. Here the CDR3 DNA reads TGTGCCAGTAGTATTGTGGGGGCCCACGAGCAGTACTTC. Amino acids: CASSIVGAHEQYF.

This chain uses TRBV27 with TRBJ2-1; 8 bases match TRBD2. This CDR3 comprises 15 residues. The J segment lost 5 bases and the V segment lost 4 bases, leaving 7 bases of the junction unmatched. Germline V gene data show CDR1 as MNHEY and CDR2 as SMNVEV (reference sequence). The chain's CDR3 is CASSSRTSGNNEQFF. Here the CDR3 DNA reads TGTGCCAGCAGTTCCCGTACTAGCGGTAACAATGAGCAGTTCTTC.

V usage is TRBV28 and J usage is TRBJ2-6; perhaps D is TRBD1 or TRBD2 (5 bases each). The CDR3 has 17 residues. In germline, CDR1 is MDHEN, CDR2 SYDVKM. V lost 6 bases and J 0 bases, leaving 15 bases between the germline ends. CDR3 DNA sequence: TGTGCCAGCAGGGGTTTAGGGACCGGCTCTGGGGCCAACGTCCTGACTTTC. Amino acid sequence: CASRGLGTGSGANVLTF.

The V call is TRBV30, the J call TRBJ2-7; TRBD1 aligns across 8 bases. Germline assignment: CDR1 GTSNPN and CDR2 SVGIG (reference sequence). Trimming took 1 base from V and 3 from J; bases not matched to a gene: 2. The CDR3 totals 13 residues. DNA of the CDR3: TGTGCCTGGAGTGGGGACAGGTTCTACGAGCAGTACTTC. This translates into CAWSGDRFYEQYF.

The V call is TRBV21-1, the J call TRBJ1-1. TRBV21-1 counts as a pseudogene. The CDR3 runs 17 residues. In DNA form, the CDR3 reads TGTGCCAGCAGCAATCCCAGTGTTCGGCAGGGGGAGGGTGAAGCTTTCTTT. This encodes CASSNPSVRQGEGEAFF.

The rearrangement links TRBV28 to TRBJ2-7, with D possibly being TRBD2 (6 bases). Germline CDR1 and CDR2: MDHEN and SYDVKM. V lost 6 bases, J lost 1 base, and 10 bases lay in between. The CDR3 totals 13 residues. The CDR3 region is CASRRERSYEQYF. The DNA of the CDR3 is TGTGCCAGCAGGCGGGAACGTTCCTACGAGCAGTACTTC.

The J gene is TRBJ2-1, the V gene TRBV6-6, with a tentative D call TRBD1 (5 bases). Germline values: CDR1 MNHNY, CDR2 SVGAGI (reference sequence). This CDR3 comprises 14 residues. V was pared by 4 bases and J by 8 bases, with 15 bases between. The CDR3 sequence is CASSFTGHRDEQFF. DNA of the CDR3: TGTGCCAGCAGTTTTACCGGACATAGGGATGAGCAGTTCTTC.

The chain links TRBV9 to TRBJ1-1, with TRBD1 identical over 11 bases. Germline V gene sequence: CDR1 SGDLS, CDR2 YYNGEE. The V gene end was trimmed by 3 bases and the J gene end by 5 bases; junction bases not matched to a gene: 9. The CDR3 totals 16 residues. The CDR3 reads CASSEGTGGRRTEAFF. The CDR3 coding sequence is TGTGCCAGCAGCGAGGGGACAGGGGGAAGGAGAACTGAAGCTTTCTTT.

The chain has TRBV7-9 and TRBJ1-3; D call uncertain. This CDR3 has 15 residues. Trimming took off 5 bases at V and 3 bases at J, with 14 bases between the two ends. The germline gives CDR1 SEHNR, CDR2 FQNEAQ (reference sequence). DNA for the CDR3: TGTGCCAGCAGCCGTTTCGCGGCCCTTGGAAACACCATATATTTT. This encodes CASSRFAALGNTIYF.

The rearrangement uses TRBV25-1 and TRBJ2-5; 10 bases map to TRBD1. Germline V gives CDR1 MGHDK, CDR2 SYGVNS. V lost 6 bases, J lost 4 bases, and 2 bases stayed unmatched. The CDR3 covers 13 residues. The CDR3 DNA sequence: TGTGCCAGCAGAGGGGACAGGGGAGAGACCCAGTACTTC. It specifies CASRGDRGETQYF.

V usage is TRBV28 and J usage is TRBJ1-6; TRBD1 agrees at 11 bases. The CDR3 loop spans 16 amino acids. The V segment lost 5 bases and the J segment 5 bases; nucleotides outside the gene matches: 5. The germline gives CDR1 MDHEN, CDR2 SYDVKM. CDR3 in DNA: TGTGCCAGCAGTGGAGGACAGGGGGCGAATAATTCACCCCTCCACTTT. This translates into CASSGGQGANNSPLHF.

The V gene is TRBV9, the J gene TRBJ1-2; D is ambiguous. The CDR3 has 15 amino acids. The germline V gene encodes CDR1 SGDLS and CDR2 YYNGEE. Trimming removed 1 base from V and 5 bases from J, with 15 bases in between. The CDR3 sequence: CASSVSPEELYGYTF. The CDR3 bases are TGTGCCAGCAGCGTATCCCCAGAGGAGCTGTATGGCTACACCTTC. The full variable domain, rest sourced from reference TRBV9 and TRBJ1-2, is DSGVTQTPKHLITATGQRVTLRCSPRSGDLSVYWYQQSLDQGLQFLIQYYNGEERAKGNILERFSAQQFPDLHSELNLSSLELGDSALYFCASSVSPEELYGYTFGSGTRLTVV.

This chain uses TRBV7-9 with TRBJ2-3, with 7 bases fitting TRBD2. Germline values: CDR1 SEHNR, CDR2 FQNEAQ (reference sequence). The CDR3 loop spans 15 amino acids. The junction had 11 bases not matched to a gene; V was cut back by 5 bases and J by 6 bases. CDR3 loop: CASSGKWGGIDTQYF. Written as DNA, the CDR3 is TGTGCCAGCAGCGGCAAGTGGGGGGGAATTGATACGCAGTATTTT.